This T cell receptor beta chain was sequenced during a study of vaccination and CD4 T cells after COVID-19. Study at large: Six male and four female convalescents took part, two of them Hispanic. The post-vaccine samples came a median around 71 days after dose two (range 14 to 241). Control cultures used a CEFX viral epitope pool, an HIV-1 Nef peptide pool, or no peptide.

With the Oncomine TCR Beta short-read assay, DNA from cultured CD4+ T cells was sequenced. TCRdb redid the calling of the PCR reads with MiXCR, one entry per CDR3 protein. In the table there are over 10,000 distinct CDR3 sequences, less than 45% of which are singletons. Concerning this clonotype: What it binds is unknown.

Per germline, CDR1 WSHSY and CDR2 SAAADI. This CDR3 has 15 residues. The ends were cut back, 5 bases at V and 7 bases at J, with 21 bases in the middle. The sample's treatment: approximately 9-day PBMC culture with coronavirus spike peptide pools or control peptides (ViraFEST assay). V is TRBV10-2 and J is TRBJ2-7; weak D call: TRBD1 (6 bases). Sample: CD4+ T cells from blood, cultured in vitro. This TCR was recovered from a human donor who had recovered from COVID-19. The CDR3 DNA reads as TGCGCCAGCAGTCATGGACAGCCCAAAATCGAGGAGCAGTACTTC. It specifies CASSHGQPKIEEQYF.